The 8 T cell receptor beta chains presented below share a single source sample, sequenced in a study of blood T cell repertoires in COVID-19. TCRdb's table, derived via immunoSEQ multiplex PCR, lists solely in-frame clones and lacks some. Here the sample spans about 62,000 clones, more than 80% being singletons. The source material was peripheral blood. The origin of the receptors is an elderly woman with acute or convalescent COVID-19.

V is TRBV18 and J is TRBJ2-6; weak D call: TRBD1 (6 bases). Between the trimmed V and J ends, which lost 6 bases and 3 bases, there was a span of 12 bases. The CDR3 contains 15 residues. The V gene's germline CDR1 is KGHSH and CDR2 LQKENI. The DNA for the CDR3 is TGTGCCAGCTCTCCCCGAGGGGGTGGGGCCAACGTCCTGACTTTC. Translating gives CASSPRGGGANVLTF.

This clone has just one count. V and J are TRBV11-2 and TRBJ1-1, with a weak D call TRBD1 (5 bases). V lost 1 base and J lost 4, with 16 bases in between. The CDR3 has 16 residues. Germline CDR1 SGHAT, CDR2 FQNNGV. CDR3 in DNA: TGTGCCAGCAGCTTAGTTCTGGGGGGATCGGGCACTGAAGCTTTCTTT. This encodes CASSLVLGGSGTEAFF.

The rearrangement links TRBV19 to TRBJ2-5; 7 bases agree with TRBD1. This CDR3 region has 16 residues. The germline V gene has CDR1 LNHDA and CDR2 SQIVND (reference sequence). Trimming took 5 bases from V and 4 from J; bases not matched to a gene: 13. The CDR3 DNA is TGTGCCAGTAGTTTAAACACCGGGACAGACTCAGAGACCCAGTACTTC. It is translated as CASSLNTGTDSETQYF.

This clone was detected a few times. V and J are TRBV6-1 and TRBJ1-1, with D possibly TRBD1 on 5 matching bases. CDR3 length: 15 amino acids. Trimming took off 3 bases at V and 2 bases at J, with 13 bases between the two ends. Germline V gene sequence: CDR1 MNHNS, CDR2 SASEGT. CDR3 protein: CASSDQDRANTEAFF. DNA for the CDR3: TGTGCCAGCAGTGACCAAGACAGAGCAAACACTGAAGCTTTCTTT.

The chain links TRBV5-1 to TRBJ2-3, with unresolved D. The V and J ends lost 1 base and 0 bases respectively, with 12 bases between them. The CDR3 extends over 16 amino acids. Germline assignment: CDR1 SGHRS and CDR2 YFSETQ. CDR3 DNA sequence: TGCGCCAGCAGCTTGAATCCCGGTTCTAGCACAGATACGCAGTATTTT. Translated, it gives CASSLNPGSSTDTQYF.

V and J are TRBV5-1 and TRBJ2-7, with 7 bases aligning to TRBD2. Germline V gives CDR1 SGHRS, CDR2 YFSETQ. J gave up 3 bases and V 6 bases, and 6 bases lay outside the gene matches. This CDR3 region has 13 residues. CDR3 protein: CASMAPGGYEQYF. In DNA form, the CDR3 reads TGCGCCAGCATGGCCCCGGGGGGCTACGAGCAGTACTTC.

The rearrangement links TRBV7-9 to TRBJ1-5; D is unresolved. The CDR3 runs 12 residues. Germline V CDR1 and CDR2: SEHNR, FQNEAQ (reference sequence). V was cut by 3 bases and J by 4 bases, with 4 bases left in between. DNA for the CDR3: TGTGCCAGCAGCTTTCCAAATCAGCCCCAGCATTTT. The encoded protein is CASSFPNQPQHF.

The V call is TRBV11-2, the J call TRBJ2-1, with 8 positions matching TRBD1. This CDR3 contains 20 residues. V was pared by 0 bases and J by 1 base, with 14 bases of the junction left unmatched. The V gene's germline CDR1 is SGHAT and CDR2 FQNNGV. The CDR3 reads CASSLDRRATGGLSYNEQFF. The CDR3 DNA reads as TGTGCCAGCAGCTTAGACCGTCGGGCCACAGGGGGTTTATCCTACAATGAGCAGTTCTTC.